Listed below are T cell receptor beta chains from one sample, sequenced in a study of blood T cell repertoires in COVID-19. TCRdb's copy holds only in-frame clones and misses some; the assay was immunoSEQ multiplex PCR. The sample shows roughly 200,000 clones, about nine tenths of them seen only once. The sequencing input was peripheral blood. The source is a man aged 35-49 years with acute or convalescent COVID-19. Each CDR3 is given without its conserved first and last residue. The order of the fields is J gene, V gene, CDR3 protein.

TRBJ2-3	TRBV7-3	ASSLRPPSGAFTDTQY
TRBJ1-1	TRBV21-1	ASSVYPGQGEEEKNTEAF
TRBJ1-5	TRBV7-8	ASSYDRVGNQPQH
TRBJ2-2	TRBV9	ASSVGLAGFNTGELF
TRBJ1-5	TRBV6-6	ASSPRLGTGHNQPQH
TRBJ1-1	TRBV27	ASSLTGVFTEAF
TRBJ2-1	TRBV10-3	AISGGVEEQF
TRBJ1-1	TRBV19	ASSMDRGPNTEAF
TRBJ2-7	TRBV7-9	ASSQQRGPYEQY
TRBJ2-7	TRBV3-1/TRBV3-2	ASSQDPGVLSEQY
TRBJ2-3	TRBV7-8	ASSLYPSGTDTQY
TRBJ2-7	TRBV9	ASSVEGGGPYEQY
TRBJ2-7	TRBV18	ASSPLEGARYEQY
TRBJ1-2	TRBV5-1	ASSPRTGFSNYGYT
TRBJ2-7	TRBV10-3	AISESSGGTEAGLYEQY
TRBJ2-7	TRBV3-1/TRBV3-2	ASSLPLAGGAREQY
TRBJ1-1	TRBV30	AWRTGPPRNTEAF
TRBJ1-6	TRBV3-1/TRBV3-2	ASGQGGYNSPLH
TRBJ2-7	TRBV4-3	ASSPGSTETYEQY
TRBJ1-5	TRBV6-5	ASSPNRNQPQH
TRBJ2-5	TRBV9	ASSVEASRETQY
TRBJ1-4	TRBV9	ASSEGGQGGRDEKLF
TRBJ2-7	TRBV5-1	ASSLSTSGGSYEQY
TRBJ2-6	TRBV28	ASTQEGAGANVLT
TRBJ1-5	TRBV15	ATSGGTAYQPQH
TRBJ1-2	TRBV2	AIQASKRGYT
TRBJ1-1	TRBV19	ASSIAARNTGGRDTEAF
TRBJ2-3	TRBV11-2	ASSPEENTDTQY
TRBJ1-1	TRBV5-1	ASSGGTGGYTEAF
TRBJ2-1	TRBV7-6	ASSLAWGQGTGNEQF
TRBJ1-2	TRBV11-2	ASSFGQPNYGYT
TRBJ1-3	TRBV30	AWSGGAASGNTIY
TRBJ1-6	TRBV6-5	ASSYSTGKNSPLH
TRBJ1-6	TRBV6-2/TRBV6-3	ASSYTGSPLH
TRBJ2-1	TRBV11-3	ASSFGTSNNEQF
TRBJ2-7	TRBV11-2	ASSLWSGSSYEQY
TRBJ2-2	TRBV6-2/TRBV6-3	ASSYLRSTGELF
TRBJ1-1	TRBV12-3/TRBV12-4	ASSSGGNTEAF
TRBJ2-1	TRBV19	ASSIVLAGRVVEQF
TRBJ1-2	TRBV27	ASSLQASYGYT
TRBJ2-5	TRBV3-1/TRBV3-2	ASSQPTGGAY
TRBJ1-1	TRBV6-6	ASSKTGGAGEAF